Listed here are 25 T cell receptor beta chains from one sample, sequenced in a study of blood T cell repertoires in COVID-19. Only in-frame clones appear in the TCRdb table, and some are missing; sequencing was by immunoSEQ multiplex PCR. The repertoire holds around 280,000 clones, with under 90% as singletons. Sequencing was carried out using peripheral blood. The source of these receptors is a woman aged 25 to 39 with COVID-19, enrolled during active disease.

This chain uses TRBV19 with TRBJ2-5; D is undetermined. Germline CDR1 reads LNHDA; CDR2 reads SQIVND (reference sequence). Trimming pared 2 bases from V and 0 bases from J, leaving 10 bases between. This CDR3 is 15 amino acids long. The CDR3 DNA reads TGTGCCAGTAGTATAAGAGTCTCGTACCAAGAGACCCAGTACTTC. Protein sequence: CASSIRVSYQETQYF.

V is TRBV5-1 and J is TRBJ2-7; D perhaps matches TRBD2 (6 bases). The CDR3 extends over 14 amino acids. CDR1 and CDR2 (germline): SGHRS, YFSETQ. Deletions cut 4 bases from V and 3 bases from J, with 14 bases between. This CDR3 is CASSGEDSFYEQYF. In DNA, the CDR3 is TGCGCCAGCAGCGGGGAGGACTCTTTCTACGAGCAGTACTTC.

The chain carries TRBV6-1 and TRBJ2-5; 10 positions agree with TRBD2. V shed 4 bases and J 1 base; nucleotides not matched to a gene: 6. The V gene's germline CDR1 is MNHNS and CDR2 SASEGT. This CDR3 is built from 16 residues. The CDR3 sequence: CASSATSGVIQETQYF. CDR3 coding DNA: TGTGCCAGCAGTGCTACTAGCGGGGTGATCCAAGAGACCCAGTACTTC.

V is TRBV12-3 or TRBV12-4 and J is TRBJ1-2; no reliable D call. The CDR3 has 13 residues. Trimming cost V 5 bases and J 8 bases, with 15 bases left between them. The CDR3 sequence: CASSRSLPKGYTF. CDR3 nucleotides: TGTGCCAGCAGTCGCAGTCTTCCGAAGGGCTACACCTTC.

This clone appeared once. The chain uses TRBV11-2 and TRBJ2-7, with D maybe TRBD2 (6 bases). Trimming pared 3 bases from V and 0 bases from J, leaving 15 bases between. Germline V lookup: CDR1 SGHAT, CDR2 FQNNGV. The CDR3 runs 16 residues. Here the CDR3 reads CASSLGGFPSSYEQYF. The CDR3 nucleotides read TGTGCCAGCAGCTTGGGAGGCTTTCCAAGCTCCTACGAGCAGTACTTC.

The rearrangement joins TRBV14 to TRBJ2-7; D not certain. With 2 bases removed from V and 3 bases from J, the gap between germline ends came to 8 bases. The germline V gene encodes CDR1 SGHDN and CDR2 FVKESK. This CDR3 contains 13 residues. CDR3: CASSQTNSYEQYF. In nucleotides, the CDR3 is TGTGCCAGCAGCCAAACGAACAGCTACGAGCAGTACTTC. Supplemented by reference TRBV14 and TRBJ2-7, the full variable domain reads EAGVTQFPSHSVIEKGQTVTLRCDPISGHDNLYWYRRVMGKEIKFLLHFVKESKQDESGMPNNRFLAERTGGTYSTLKVQPAELEDSGVYFCASSQTNSYEQYFGPGTRLTVT.

This sequence joins TRBV11-1 and TRBJ2-7; 12 bases agree with TRBD2. The CDR3 extends over 15 amino acids. Germline V lookup: CDR1 SGHAT, CDR2 FQDESV (reference sequence). V gave up 4 bases and J gave up 5 bases; unmatched junction bases: 6. CDR3 nucleotides: TGTGCCAGCAGCTCAAGACTAGCGGGGGTCGACGAGCAGTACTTC. It encodes CASSSRLAGVDEQYF.

This chain joins TRBV5-1 and TRBJ1-6, with TRBD1 identical over 9 bases. CDR3 length: 15 residues. V lost 0 bases, J lost 10 bases, and 5 bases stayed unmatched. Germline values: CDR1 SGHRS, CDR2 YFSETQ. CDR3 DNA sequence: TGCGCCAGCAGCTTGGAGGGACAGGGTCACTCACCCCTCCACTTT. Translating gives CASSLEGQGHSPLHF.

This chain joins TRBV6-5 and TRBJ2-7, with a tentative D call TRBD1 (6 bases). Germline CDR1 reads MNHEY; CDR2 reads SVGAGI. The CDR3 length is 15 residues. The V end was cut by 5 bases, the J end by 0 bases, with 14 bases between. The CDR3 protein is CASSKDRRSSYEQYF. For the CDR3, the DNA is TGTGCCAGCAGTAAGGACAGAAGGAGCTCCTACGAGCAGTACTTC.

The genes are TRBV4-1 and TRBJ2-5; no definite D call. CDR1 is MGHRA, CDR2 YSYEKL, per germline. The CDR3 sequence is 15 residues long. V was pared by 1 base and J by 2 bases, with 11 bases between. CDR3 DNA: TGCGCCAGCAGCCAAGCAGTGGGCCGGCAAGAGACCCAGTACTTC. It translates to CASSQAVGRQETQYF.

The chain couples TRBV7-6 to TRBJ1-6, with no clear D. Trimming stripped 2 bases from V and 3 bases from J, with 11 bases between. CDR3 length: 16 residues. Germline CDR1 reads SGHVS; CDR2 reads FNYEAQ. Here the CDR3 reads CASSLKSGRYNSPLHF. CDR3 nucleotide sequence: TGTGCCAGCAGCTTAAAGTCAGGCCGCTATAATTCACCCCTCCACTTT.

The chain employs TRBV5-1 and TRBJ2-3, with 9 positions matching TRBD2. The V gene's germline CDR1 is SGHRS and CDR2 YFSETQ. This CDR3 region has 16 residues. Unmatched junction bases numbered 6, after V lost 4 bases and J lost 0 bases. The CDR3 DNA is TGCGCCAGCAGCCTTGGACTAGCGCGGAGCACAGATACGCAGTATTTT. Translating gives CASSLGLARSTDTQYF.

The V call is TRBV12-3 or TRBV12-4, the J call TRBJ1-6; no definite D call. V lost 4 bases and J 7 bases, leaving 8 bases between the germline ends. The CDR3 runs to 13 residues. CDR3: CASSSEVNSPLHF. In nucleotides, the CDR3 is TGTGCCAGCAGTTCCGAGGTGAATTCACCCCTCCACTTT.

The chain uses TRBV19 and TRBJ1-3; D gene ambiguous. The CDR3 length is 14 residues. Germline-derived CDR1 and CDR2 are LNHDA and SQIVND (reference sequence). Trimming removed 6 bases from V and 0 bases from J, with 9 bases in between. The CDR3 DNA reads as TGTGCCAGTAGCCTGCGGCTCTCTGGAAACACCATATATTTT. Its translation: CASSLRLSGNTIYF.

The chain is built from TRBV19 and TRBJ2-1; perhaps TRBD2 as D (5 bases). Trimming took 3 bases from V and 8 from J, leaving 5 bases between them. CDR1 LNHDA and CDR2 SQIVND come from the germline V gene (reference sequence). The CDR3 covers 11 residues. The CDR3 DNA reads as TGTGCCAGTAGTATCGGGGATGAGCAGTTCTTC. Protein product: CASSIGDEQFF.

This chain connects TRBV6-6 to TRBJ2-7, with D perhaps TRBD2 (5 bases). The V end was cut by 0 bases, the J end by 9 bases, with 15 bases between. CDR1 and CDR2 from the germline V gene are MNHNY and SVGAGI (reference sequence). There are 14 residues in the CDR3. CDR3 protein: CASSYSRPGSLQYF. DNA of the CDR3: TGTGCCAGCAGTTACTCTAGGCCGGGGAGTTTGCAGTACTTC.

The chain carries TRBV7-6 and TRBJ1-5; weak D call: TRBD1 (5 bases). Germline V gene sequence: CDR1 SGHVS, CDR2 FNYEAQ. The CDR3 runs 15 residues. Trimming took 3 bases from V and 1 from J, leaving 10 bases between them. The CDR3 loop reads CASSFLQGSNQPQHF. The CDR3 DNA is TGTGCCAGCAGCTTCCTTCAGGGAAGCAATCAGCCCCAGCATTTT.

CDR3 protein: CASRTRTGRTPHGYTF. The CDR3 DNA follows: TGTGCCAGTAGGACGCGGACAGGGCGTACACCTCATGGCTACACCTTC. The chain links TRBV19 to TRBJ1-2; 8 positions agree with TRBD1. This CDR3 is 16 amino acids long. J was trimmed by 6 bases and V by 6 bases; bases with no gene match: 15. CDR1 is LNHDA, CDR2 SQIVND, per germline (reference sequence).

This clone was seen a single time. The chain links TRBV5-1 to TRBJ1-6, with a weak D call TRBD1 (6 bases). This CDR3 comprises 13 residues. Germline V CDR1 and CDR2: SGHRS, YFSETQ. V was trimmed by 5 bases and J by 3 bases, leaving 6 bases between them. CDR3 sequence reads: CASRQGYNSPLHF. CDR3 nucleotides: TGCGCCAGCAGACAGGGCTATAATTCACCCCTCCACTTT.

V gene TRBV19 combines with J gene TRBJ2-1, with TRBD1 identical over 7 bases. The germline gives CDR1 LNHDA, CDR2 SQIVND (reference sequence). The CDR3 covers 12 residues. J lost 7 bases, V lost 5 bases, and 2 bases had no gene match. CDR3 nucleotides: TGTGCCAGTAGTGAGACAGGGAATGAGCAGTTCTTC. Amino acids: CASSETGNEQFF.

The V call is TRBV5-1, the J call TRBJ1-1; D might be TRBD1 (6 bases). This CDR3 has 14 amino acids. CDR1 and CDR2 from the germline V gene are SGHRS and YFSETQ. The V end lost 0 bases, the J end lost 6 bases, and 12 bases lay between the germline ends. CDR3 DNA: TGCGCCAGCAGCTTGGCTTCAGGGGCAGCTGAAGCTTTCTTT. Its translation: CASSLASGAAEAFF. Looking up the rest from reference TRBV5-1 and TRBJ1-1 gives the full variable domain: KAGVTQTPRYLIKTRGQQVTLSCSPISGHRSVSWYQQTPGQGLQFLFEYFSETQRNKGNFPGRFSGRQFSNSRSEMNVSTLELGDSALYLCASSLASGAAEAFFGQGTRLTVV.

The V and J genes are TRBV10-1 and TRBJ1-2; tentatively, D is TRBD1 (5 bases). Trimming cost V 3 bases and J 8 bases, with 13 bases left between them. The CDR3 runs 13 residues. Germline lookup yields CDR1 WNHNN and CDR2 SYGVQD (reference sequence). The CDR3 DNA is TGCGCCAGCAGTGAAACAATACAGGAGGGCTACACCTTC. Its translation is CASSETIQEGYTF.

V and J are TRBV5-8 and TRBJ2-7; tentatively, D is TRBD1 (6 bases). CDR3 size: 11 residues. The germline V gene encodes CDR1 SGHTS and CDR2 YDEGEE. Trimming took off 4 bases at V and 9 bases at J, with 11 bases between the two ends. The CDR3 nucleotides are TGTGCCAGCAGCAACAGGGTTGGGCAGTACTTC. Its protein product is CASSNRVGQYF.

The V call is TRBV2, the J call TRBJ2-5, with TRBD2 matching over 15 bases. This CDR3 comprises 16 residues. Trimming cost V 8 bases and J 0 bases; bases outside gene matches: 4. Germline V gene data show CDR1 as SNHLY and CDR2 as FYNNEI. The CDR3 DNA reads TGTGCCAGCTCTGGGACTAGCGGGGGGAACCAAGAGACCCAGTACTTC. Amino acid sequence: CASSGTSGGNQETQYF. The full variable domain, rest sourced from reference TRBV2 and TRBJ2-5, is EPEVTQTPSHQVTQMGQEVILRCVPISNHLYFYWYRQILGQKVEFLVSFYNNEISEKSEIFDDQFSVERPDGSNFTLKIRSTKLEDSAMYFCASSGTSGGNQETQYFGPGTRLLVL.

This clone has only a few counts. The chain joins TRBV5-1 to TRBJ2-3, with D possibly matching TRBD2 (5 bases). Germline V lookup: CDR1 SGHRS, CDR2 YFSETQ. V shed 3 bases and J shed 3 bases, with 20 bases lying between them. The CDR3 sequence is 17 residues long. The CDR3 nucleotides read TGCGCCAGCAGCTGGCCTGTCACGGGCGGGTCAACAGATACGCAGTATTTT. Translating it yields CASSWPVTGGSTDTQYF.